These 18 T cell receptor beta chains came from one sample sequenced in a study of CD8 T cells in Susac syndrome. The RNA input was roughly 0.45 to 1 ug, and it was reverse transcribed with random hexamers. TCRdb analysed the immunoSEQ multiplex PCR reads with MiXCR anew, one entry per CDR3 protein. The sample includes about 160,000 distinct CDR3 sequences, 80% to 95% seen only once; the top ten take more than 0.13%. The specimen sequenced was CD4+ T cells from PBMCs. The receptors were gathered from a human donor in good health.

This sequence joins TRBV9 and TRBJ2-3; the match to TRBD1 covers 7 bases. V shed 2 bases and J 3 bases; nucleotides not matched to a gene: 3. Germline V gene data show CDR1 as SGDLS and CDR2 as YYNGEE. The CDR3 contains 14 residues. For the CDR3, the DNA is TGTGCCAGCAGCGTGACAGGGAAAACAGATACGCAGTATTTT. As protein: CASSVTGKTDTQYF.

This sequence joins TRBV29-1 and TRBJ2-5, with 8 bases matching TRBD2. This CDR3 region has 14 residues. After removal of 3 bases from V and 4 bases from J, the junction contained 7 bases not matched to a gene. Germline CDR1 SQVTM, CDR2 ANQGSEA. CDR3 DNA: TGCAGCGTTGATGGACGGGGGGGATCAGAGACCCAGTACTTC. Its translation: CSVDGRGGSETQYF.

The chain recombines TRBV7-2 with TRBJ2-1; D gene ambiguous. CDR3 size: 12 residues. The ends were cut back, 5 bases at V and 7 bases at J, with 9 bases in the middle. CDR1 is SGHTA and CDR2 is FQGNSA in the germline V gene. DNA of the CDR3: TGTGCCAGCAGCCCCCAGGAGAATGAGCAGTTCTTC. The encoded protein is CASSPQENEQFF.

In DNA, the CDR3 is TGTGCCTGGAGTGATGGCAGGGGCACTGAAGCTTTCTTT. It specifies CAWSDGRGTEAFF. The chain joins TRBV30 to TRBJ1-1, with D possibly TRBD1 on 6 matching bases. The V end lost 1 base, the J end lost 4 bases, and 10 bases lay between the germline ends. CDR1 is GTSNPN, CDR2 SVGIG, per germline (reference sequence). This CDR3 spans 13 amino acids.

The chain has TRBV7-8 and TRBJ2-7; TRBD2 matches at 8 bases. The length of the CDR3 is 17 residues. The trim removed 2 bases at V and 0 bases at J, leaving 9 bases unmatched. The V gene's germline CDR1 is SGHVS and CDR2 FQNEAQ. The CDR3 DNA reads as TGTGCCAGCAGCTTATTGATGGGCGGGGGGTCCTCCTACGAGCAGTACTTC. Amino acid sequence: CASSLLMGGGSSYEQYF.

The rearrangement joins TRBV5-1 to TRBJ2-1; D gene uncertain. Per germline, CDR1 SGHRS and CDR2 YFSETQ. This CDR3 is 16 amino acids long. The V gene lost 4 bases and the J gene lost 2 bases, with 16 bases spanning the gap. The CDR3 coding sequence is TGCGCCAGCAGCCTGGGAAGTGAGGTCCCCTACAATGAGCAGTTCTTC. It is translated as CASSLGSEVPYNEQFF. Together with reference TRBV5-1 and TRBJ2-1, the CDR3 gives the full variable domain: KAGVTQTPRYLIKTRGQQVTLSCSPISGHRSVSWYQQTPGQGLQFLFEYFSETQRNKGNFPGRFSGRQFSNSRSEMNVSTLELGDSALYLCASSLGSEVPYNEQFFGPGTRLTVL.

The rearrangement uses TRBV7-2 and TRBJ2-5, with TRBD2 identical over 10 bases. Germline CDR1 and CDR2: SGHTA and FQGNSA. With V trimmed by 5 bases and J by 5 bases, 8 bases remained unmatched. The CDR3 runs 15 residues. The CDR3 DNA follows: TGTGCCAGCAGCGGAGAGCGGGGGGGCTGGGAGACCCAGTACTTC. Residues: CASSGERGGWETQYF.

In its sample, this clonotype was seen a few times. This chain links TRBV18 with TRBJ2-7, with TRBD2 identical over 12 bases. Germline V gene sequence: CDR1 KGHSH, CDR2 LQKENI. This CDR3 comprises 14 residues. V dropped 6 bases and J dropped 5; count of bases not matched to a gene: 5. The CDR3 is CASSPGLAGHEQYF. The CDR3 nucleotides read TGTGCCAGCTCTCCAGGACTAGCGGGGCACGAGCAGTACTTC.

The chain uses TRBV7-9 and TRBJ2-7, with 9 bases that match TRBD1. The CDR3 covers 14 residues. The ends lost 1 base at V and 5 bases at J; junction bases unmatched: 3. Germline V gene sequence: CDR1 SEHNR, CDR2 FQNEAQ (reference sequence). The CDR3 spells CASSLGRTGDEQYF. The CDR3, as DNA: TGTGCCAGCAGCTTAGGACGGACAGGGGACGAGCAGTACTTC.

The J gene is TRBJ2-6, the V gene TRBV4-2; 8 nucleotides agree with TRBD1. The germline gives CDR1 LGHNA, CDR2 YNFKEQ. V lost 5 bases to trimming and J lost 1 base; unmatched junction nucleotides: 10. The CDR3 loop spans 18 amino acids. This chain's CDR3 is CASSTRQGKGSGANVLTF. The CDR3 DNA reads TGTGCCAGCAGCACCCGACAGGGGAAAGGGTCTGGGGCCAACGTCCTGACTTTC.

V is TRBV29-1 and J is TRBJ2-3; 9 bases are shared with TRBD2. The V segment lost 3 bases and the J segment 3 bases; nucleotides outside the gene matches: 4. The CDR3 has 14 amino acids. The V gene's germline CDR1 is SQVTM and CDR2 ANQGSEA. In nucleotides, the CDR3 is TGCAGCGTTGATGCGGGGGGGCCGACAGATACGCAGTATTTT. This translates into CSVDAGGPTDTQYF.

The chain carries TRBV20-1 and TRBJ1-5, with TRBD1 matching over 10 bases. The CDR3 loop spans 14 amino acids. V dropped 6 bases and J dropped 7; count of bases not matched to a gene: 9. Germline V CDR1 and CDR2: DFQATT, SNEGSKA (reference sequence). The CDR3 DNA is TGCAGTGCGCTGACAGGGGGCTTCAGGCAGCCCCAGCATTTT. It encodes CSALTGGFRQPQHF.

The chain combines TRBV29-1 with TRBJ2-7, with 10 bases identical to TRBD1. The CDR3 is 16 amino acids. Germline trimming cut 1 base from V and 0 bases from J; bases unmatched to any gene: 6. Per the germline V gene, CDR1 is SQVTM and CDR2 is ANQGSEA. CDR3 bases: TGCAGCGTTGAAGTGGGAGGACAGGGGGTCTCCTACGAGCAGTACTTC. Protein sequence: CSVEVGGQGVSYEQYF.

This sequence joins TRBV9 and TRBJ2-2; a weak D match, TRBD1 (6 bases). V shed 3 bases and J shed 2 bases, with 17 bases lying between them. There are 17 residues in the CDR3. Germline loops: CDR1 SGDLS, CDR2 YYNGEE. CDR3 DNA sequence: TGTGCCAGCAGCGGGGGGCCGGGGAAGGGTAACACCGGGGAGCTGTTTTTT. This gives the protein CASSGGPGKGNTGELFF.

V gene TRBV5-1 combines with J gene TRBJ2-4, with no clear D. The CDR3 extends over 14 amino acids. Between the trimmed V and J ends, which lost 0 bases and 2 bases, there was a span of 6 bases. Germline CDR1 and CDR2: SGHRS and YFSETQ. Here the CDR3 reads CASSLGETKNIQYF. CDR3 coding DNA: TGCGCCAGCAGCTTGGGTGAGACCAAAAACATTCAGTACTTC.

The V and J genes are TRBV5-1 and TRBJ2-5, with TRBD2 matching 11 bases. The CDR3 runs 16 residues. V lost 5 bases, J lost 2 bases, and 8 bases stayed unmatched. The V gene's germline CDR1 is SGHRS and CDR2 YFSETQ. The CDR3 loop reads CASRPLAGGFQETQYF. Written as DNA, the CDR3 is TGCGCCAGCAGGCCCCTAGCGGGGGGATTTCAAGAGACCCAGTACTTC.

V and J are TRBV29-1 and TRBJ2-3; D is unclear. The CDR3 contains 13 residues. The V and J ends lost 3 bases and 0 bases respectively, with 7 bases between them. CDR1 and CDR2 from the germline V gene are SQVTM and ANQGSEA. CDR3 DNA sequence: TGCAGCGTTGACCGGTCTAGCACAGATACGCAGTATTTT. It is translated as CSVDRSSTDTQYF.

The chain recombines TRBV20-1 with TRBJ2-4; 8 bases match TRBD1. The V gene's germline CDR1 is DFQATT and CDR2 SNEGSKA (reference sequence). The V gene end was trimmed by 4 bases and the J gene end by 5 bases; junction bases not matched to a gene: 10. CDR3 length equals 15 residues. The CDR3, as DNA: TGCAGTGCTATAGGACAGGGAAACTGGCAAAACATTCAGTACTTC. Its protein product is CSAIGQGNWQNIQYF.